This TCR beta chain was sequenced during a study of blood T cell repertoires in COVID-19. Study overall: Italy, Spain and the United States were the sources of the convalescent and acute COVID-19 samples. PBMCs, B-cell-depleted T cells, or T cells provided the cDNA or gDNA that made up the material.

In the source study's methods: How many nucleated cells were present was estimated from reference gene primer amplification. Clones were sequenced by immunoSEQ multiplex PCR, and TCRdb holds only the in-frame ones, with some missing. D and trimming were read from the DNA, whereas the V and J calls and clone size are those reported in that table. The sample lists fewer than 500,000 clones; roughly four fifths were seen once. V was clipped by 7 bases and J by 4 bases; unmatched bases: 6. The CDR3 contains 12 residues. CDR1 and CDR2 (germline): SQVTM, ANQGSEA. This TCR was sampled from a human donor with acute or convalescent COVID-19. The donor label of this sample is uncertain. The sequencing sample was made of peripheral blood. The chain is built from TRBV29-1 and TRBJ1-2, with TRBD1 identical over 7 bases. CDR3 loop: CSGEQGPYGYTF. CDR3 nucleotides: TGCAGCGGAGAACAGGGGCCCTATGGCTACACCTTC.